These 9 T cell receptor beta chains came from one sample sequenced in a study of cytomegalovirus exposure and HLA in healthy donors (dated by TCRdb to about 2017). Library construction relied on the immunoSEQ multiplex PCR assay. For the multiplex PCR, a mixture combining 60 forward primers for TCR Vbeta segments and 13 reverse primers for TCR Jbeta segments was used. TCRdb limited this immuneACCESS table to in-frame rearrangements with V and J called. A share of clones is missing; checked studies link under half to unresolved V genes, and the rest is unexplained. The sample records some 100,000 clones, under 85% of which are singletons. The ten largest make up 3.5% to 5% of the sample. The sample comprised PBMCs. These receptors came from a man aged 35 to 55 in good health and CMV-seronegative.

The CDR3 nucleotides read TGTGCCAGCAGCGCCCGACTAGTCCAAGAGACCCAGTACTTC. It specifies CASSARLVQETQYF. The chain couples TRBV9 to TRBJ2-5, with D possibly matching TRBD2 (6 bases). CDR1 is SGDLS and CDR2 is YYNGEE in the germline V gene. V was pared by 3 bases and J by 1 base, with 10 bases between. CDR3 length equals 14 residues.

This clone was detected once. One end of the junction fails to match germline, which may point to a read error. V gene TRBV7-2 combines with J gene TRBJ2-7; possibly TRBD2 for D (5 bases). Germline V gives CDR1 SGHTA, CDR2 FQGNSA. The CDR3 is 13 residues long. CDR3 sequence: CVSSLVRRLEQYF. The CDR3 nucleotides are TGTGTCAGCAGCTTAGTTCGGAGGCTCGAGCAGTACTTC.

This clone was recorded only once. The chain links TRBV5-5 to TRBJ1-4; D may be TRBD1 (6 bases). CDR3 size: 15 residues. V lost 5 bases and J lost 11, with 22 bases in between. Germline CDR1 reads SGHKS; CDR2 reads YYEKEE (reference sequence). DNA for the CDR3: TGTGCCAGCAGGGAAGTTGGGGGCGGCGGAGGCAAACTGTTTTTT. Translation: CASREVGGGGGKLFF.

The chain combines TRBV28 with TRBJ1-2; 9 bases map to TRBD1. Germline V lookup: CDR1 MDHEN, CDR2 SYDVKM. The length of the CDR3 is 15 residues. V was clipped by 2 bases and J by 1 base; unmatched bases: 2. The DNA of the CDR3 is TGTGCCAGCAGTTTACGGACAGGGGTTAACTATGGCTACACCTTC. As protein: CASSLRTGVNYGYTF.

The chain carries TRBV2 and TRBJ1-2, with a possible D match to TRBD1 (5 bases). The CDR3 runs 14 residues. Trimming cost V 1 base and J 4 bases, with 10 bases left between them. Germline CDR1 is SNHLY and CDR2 is FYNNEI. This chain's CDR3 is CASSEGRVGYGYTF. The DNA of the CDR3 is TGTGCCAGCAGTGAAGGCAGGGTAGGCTATGGCTACACCTTC.

The chain has TRBV6-5 and TRBJ2-6; 10 nucleotides agree with TRBD1. V lost 4 bases and J lost 3; bases outside the gene matches: 3. The CDR3 has 16 residues. Germline V gene sequence: CDR1 MNHEY, CDR2 SVGAGI. Here the CDR3 DNA reads TGTGCCAGCAGTTGGACAGGGGGTCGTGGGGCCAACGTCCTGACTTTC. The encoded protein is CASSWTGGRGANVLTF.

The chain is built from TRBV10-3 and TRBJ1-1; D remains unclear. Germline-derived CDR1 and CDR2 are ENHRY and SYGVKD. The length of the CDR3 is 13 residues. The V end was cut by 8 bases, the J end by 4 bases, with 14 bases between. CDR3 nucleotide sequence: TGTGCCATCGAGGGAAGGGAGGGCACTGAAGCTTTCTTT. The encoded protein is CAIEGREGTEAFF.

The rearrangement joins TRBV9 to TRBJ2-5; 12 bases agree with TRBD2. The V gene's germline CDR1 is SGDLS and CDR2 YYNGEE. The CDR3 is made up of 17 amino acids. The V segment lost 0 bases and the J segment 3 bases; nucleotides outside the gene matches: 6. The CDR3 loop is CASSVGGSSGGEETQYF. CDR3 sequence (DNA): TGTGCCAGCAGCGTAGGGGGATCTAGCGGGGGGGAAGAGACCCAGTACTTC.

This clone was seen more than once but under ten times. The gene calls are TRBV6-5 and TRBJ2-2; D is unresolved. This CDR3 spans 15 amino acids. V was pared by 0 bases and J by 6 bases, with 11 bases between. Germline assignment: CDR1 MNHEY and CDR2 SVGAGI. DNA of the CDR3: TGTGCCAGCAGTTACTCAACTCCTAACCCCGGGGAGCTGTTTTTT. Encoded protein: CASSYSTPNPGELFF.